This paragraph covers one T cell receptor beta chain sequence. The sample is drawn from a study of blood T cell repertoires in COVID-19. Across the whole study: COVID-19 samples collected from the United States, Italy and Spain covered acute and convalescent phases. PBMCs, B-cell-depleted T cells, or T cells provided the cDNA or gDNA that made up the material.

The CDR3 is 16 residues long. Trimming took 4 bases from V and 0 from J; bases not matched to a gene: 9. The germline gives CDR1 SGHRS, CDR2 YFSETQ. Here immunoSEQ multiplex PCR was the method, and the copy in TCRdb shows in-frame clones only, minus some. This sample has a few hundred thousand clones, with about 90% found just once. Everyone who took part was 18 to 89 years old, and they came from about two dozen US areas. Self-reported history from a screening survey and questionnaire set each donor's cohort. This clonotype was obtained from a woman aged 25 to 39 who had recovered from COVID-19. The sample taken for sequencing was PBMCs or T cells enriched from blood (not recorded which). The V call is TRBV5-1, the J call TRBJ2-7; 8 bases match TRBD2. This chain's CDR3 is CASSPSLAGSSYEQYF. The CDR3 DNA reads as TGCGCCAGCAGCCCCAGCTTAGCGGGAAGCTCCTACGAGCAGTACTTC.